What follows are 13 T cell receptor beta chains derived from one specimen sequenced in a study of PD-L1 blockade in urothelial cancer (dated by TCRdb to 2015 to 2018). Libraries came from the immunoSEQ multiplex PCR assay. The immuneACCESS repertoire file appears here via TCRdb, limited to in-frame rearrangements. These files lack a portion of the clones; in checked studies, under half of the deficit traces to unresolved V genes, and the cause of the others is not known. Present in this sample are about 52,000 clones, 77% of which were seen just once. About 3.6% of the sample comes from the top ten. This specimen was PBMCs, taken around atezolizumab (anti-PD-L1) treatment. These receptor sequences come from a man in his 70s with urothelial cancer.

This clone occurred many times. V and J are TRBV7-2 and TRBJ2-3, with 14 bases aligning to TRBD2. There are 17 residues in the CDR3. Unmatched junction bases numbered 9, after V lost 6 bases and J lost 4 bases. Germline CDR1 reads SGHTA; CDR2 reads FQGNSA. The CDR3 DNA is TGTGCCAGCAGTTCAGGGACTAGCGGGAGTAGGCCAGATACGCAGTATTTT. Translating gives CASSSGTSGSRPDTQYF.

The DNA of the CDR3 is TGTGCCAGCAGCCACACTACCGAGCAGTACTTC. This sequence encodes CASSHTTEQYF. This chain links TRBV6-6 with TRBJ2-7; D gene ambiguous. Per the germline V gene, CDR1 is MNHNY and CDR2 is SVGAGI (reference sequence). V gave up 6 bases and J gave up 6 bases, with 9 bases separating them. The CDR3 contains 11 residues.

The chain has TRBV28 and TRBJ2-7, with 8 bases that match TRBD1. V lost 2 bases, J lost 6 bases, and 9 bases stayed unmatched. Germline CDR1 MDHEN, CDR2 SYDVKM. This CDR3 spans 15 amino acids. CDR3 sequence reads: CASSLTGQGAGEQYF. The CDR3 region has the DNA TGTGCCAGCAGTTTAACCGGACAGGGAGCAGGCGAGCAGTACTTC.

This clone was recorded only once. The chain joins TRBV19 to TRBJ1-5; D unclear. This CDR3 is 14 amino acids long. Trimming took 3 bases from V and 1 from J, leaving 7 bases between them. Germline V gene data show CDR1 as LNHDA and CDR2 as SQIVND (reference sequence). The CDR3 DNA follows: TGTGCCAGTAGTATCTACGCAAGCAATCAGCCCCAGCATTTT. It translates to CASSIYASNQPQHF.

The rearrangement links TRBV2 to TRBJ2-1; 8 nucleotides align to TRBD2. Germline assignment: CDR1 SNHLY and CDR2 FYNNEI. The CDR3 totals 18 residues. Losses at the gene ends were 3 bases for V and 3 bases for J; bases not matched to a gene: 13. In nucleotides, the CDR3 is TGTGCCAGCAGTGATAGCCCTTTCCTAAGCGGGGGCTACAATGAGCAGTTCTTC. It yields the protein CASSDSPFLSGGYNEQFF.

This chain connects TRBV5-4 to TRBJ1-1, with 9 bases matching TRBD1. The CDR3 totals 13 residues. The J segment lost 8 bases and the V segment lost 1 base, leaving 3 bases of the junction unmatched. CDR1 is SGHNT and CDR2 is YYREEE in the germline V gene (reference sequence). CDR3 in amino acids: CASSLRQGVEAFF. The CDR3 DNA is TGTGCCAGCAGCTTGAGACAGGGGGTCGAAGCTTTCTTT.

This chain uses TRBV29-1 with TRBJ1-2, with 9 bases identical to TRBD1. This CDR3 comprises 14 residues. The germline V gene encodes CDR1 SQVTM and CDR2 ANQGSEA. V was pared by 5 bases and J by 5 bases, with 9 bases of the junction left unmatched. The CDR3 DNA reads TGCAGCGTTCACGCCGGGACAGGGAAATATGGCTACACCTTC. As protein: CSVHAGTGKYGYTF.

This clone was detected once. V usage is TRBV6-5 and J usage is TRBJ1-1; D remains ambiguous. There are 12 residues in the CDR3. CDR1 and CDR2 (germline): MNHEY, SVGAGI. The V end was cut by 10 bases, the J end by 3 bases, with 12 bases between. The CDR3 coding sequence is TGTGCCACCGGGGAACAGCACACTGAAGCTTTCTTT. It is translated as CATGEQHTEAFF.

V gene TRBV11-2 combines with J gene TRBJ2-1, with 10 bases lining up with TRBD2. V gave up 6 bases and J gave up 6 bases; unmatched junction bases: 5. Looked up from germline, CDR1 is SGHAT and CDR2 is FQNNGV. The CDR3 is 14 amino acids. CDR3 sequence reads: CASRLAGNVNEQFF. The CDR3 nucleotides read TGTGCCAGCAGACTAGCGGGAAACGTCAATGAGCAGTTCTTC.

This sequence joins TRBV2 and TRBJ1-5; D is perhaps TRBD1 (6 bases). The ends were cut back, 1 base at V and 8 bases at J, with 9 bases in the middle. This CDR3 contains 13 residues. Germline V CDR1 and CDR2: SNHLY, FYNNEI. The CDR3 DNA reads as TGTGCCAGCAGTGAAGACAGGGAGAAGCCCCAGCATTTT. It codes for CASSEDREKPQHF.

The rearrangement joins TRBV5-6 to TRBJ2-3, with TRBD2 matching over 8 bases. V was pared by 4 bases and J by 5 bases, with 6 bases of the junction left unmatched. Germline lookup yields CDR1 SGHDT and CDR2 YYEEEE. The CDR3 is 14 amino acids. The CDR3 sequence: CASSPRGVEDTQYF. The CDR3 nucleotides read TGTGCCAGCAGCCCGCGGGGGGTCGAAGATACGCAGTATTTT.

This chain links TRBV18 with TRBJ2-3, with 12 bases identical to TRBD2. The germline V gene encodes CDR1 KGHSH and CDR2 LQKENI. The CDR3 totals 16 residues. V lost 6 bases to trimming and J lost 3 bases; unmatched junction nucleotides: 7. The CDR3 protein is CASSPGTSGRTDTQYF. CDR3 DNA: TGTGCCAGCTCCCCGGGCACTAGCGGGAGGACAGATACGCAGTATTTT.

The chain uses TRBV5-6 and TRBJ2-5, with 7 bases identical to TRBD2. CDR1 SGHDT and CDR2 YYEEEE come from the germline V gene. The CDR3 runs 15 residues. Germline trimming cut 4 bases from V and 4 bases from J; bases unmatched to any gene: 10. As DNA, the CDR3 is TGTGCCAGCAGCCGCCGCGGGAGTGGGGGAGAGACCCAGTACTTC. This gives the protein CASSRRGSGGETQYF.